This T cell receptor (beta chain) was captured by sequencing in a study of T cell responses to AZD1222 COVID-19 vaccine (dated by TCRdb to about 2021). Background on the whole study: AZD1222 recipients given second doses at about 4 weeks or at about 12 weeks were pooled, since spike-specific TCR depth and breadth were not found to differ between the two schedules. TCR sequencing was performed for some 250 trial participants, of whom around 200 were given two doses of AZD1222 and around 26 were given two doses of MenACWY control vaccine. Trial participants were enrolled into age subgroups of 18-55, 56-69 and 70-plus years, which contained 148, 28 and 57 TCR-sequenced participants, respectively. Points the paper makes about the study in general: Reportedly, close to half of the unique spike-specific TCRs recognized epitopes lying outside the regions that are mutated in the B.1.351 and B.1.1.7 variants. Participants were mostly white British and included more females than males, and it was suggested by the authors that clonal diversity may have been underestimated. Because no day 14 peak-response samples were available, the repertoires could be characterized only after the peak T cell response. After two AZD1222 doses, spike-specific TCR breadth and depth were significantly higher than at day 0 and than in MenACWY recipients. In the small 56-69-year group, the increase in depth fell short of significance, most likely because of low power. Conclusions about previously exposed vaccinees are limited, since just a handful of AZD1222 recipients were seropositive for SARS-CoV-2 at baseline. The whole spike protein was spanned by vaccine-associated CD4 TCRs, and dominant responses were seen in regions 160-218 and 743-854.

Comment on this clone: It has no known antigen specificity. No per-base quality is available; no much larger clone lies one base away.

The CDR3 regions of human TCRbeta chains were analyzed by immunosequencing. The source study handled its data this way. Repertoire TCRs were matched against a reference library of SARS-CoV-2-specific TCRs generated with the MIRA antigen-specificity platform. Breadth meant the fraction of unique TCRs that were SARS-CoV-2-associated, whereas depth meant the fraction of total T cells that were SARS-CoV-2-associated. Using the MIRA data, every spike-specific TCR was mapped to the spike region that the TCR reacted to and assigned to either a CD4 or a CD8 class. Log10-transformed breadth and depth values were compared by one-way ANOVA with Sidak's multiple comparisons tests. The table was pulled from immuneACCESS by TCRdb, which kept in-frame rearrangements only. Such tables lose some clones; where checked, under half of the loss comes from unresolved V genes, and the rest has no known cause. The V and J calls and clone size are taken from that table; D and trimming were inferred from the DNA. For this sample there are 100,000 to 150,000 clones; 80% to 95% appear just once. The ten largest clones take up 1.1% of the sample.

Taken with the paper, the label for time point translates to: baseline before first vaccination. Samples from vaccinated people were obtained from the UK trials COV001 and COV002, which included a single-blind randomized controlled phase 2/3 trial of AZD1222 (ChAdOx1 nCoV-19) in healthy adults. For TCRbeta chain sequencing, PBMC samples from trial participants were taken at day 0 and at day 28 after the second dose. The CDR3 holds 19 amino acids from the cysteine to the phenylalanine. Only the CDR3 part of the read is kept: 57 bases, read in frame from the first base. V ends up 5 bases short and J 0 bases short, with an unmatched junction base count of 9. Based on the germline V gene (reference sequence), the CDR1 and CDR2 sequences are SEHNR and FQNEAQ.

The chain is assembled from TRBV7-9 and TRBJ2-6; 11 bases in the middle match TRBD2. The source material was peripheral blood, sampled on day 0 of AZD1222 vaccination. The source is an adult in good health. This receptor has the CDR3 CASSPIFGTSGSGANVLTF. The DNA sequence is TGTGCCAGCAGCCCAATCTTCGGGACTAGCGGCTCTGGGGCCAACGTCCTGACTTTC.